These 10 T cell receptor beta chains were sequenced from one sample in a study of neurological immune-mediated disorders. Via MiXCR, TCRdb re-called the 5' RACE reads, giving one row per CDR3 protein. Of under 50,000 distinct CDR3 sequences listed, roughly 14% were seen once; the top ten hold 4.5%. Time point: longitudinal time-point 2. The sequenced sample consisted of PBMCs. These receptor sequences come from a male donor with HTLV-1-associated myelopathy (HAM/TSP).

This clonotype was observed at least ten times. CDR3 DNA: TGCAGTGCTAACCCCGGGACTATCTACGAGCAGTACTTC. Amino acid sequence: CSANPGTIYEQYF. The chain is built from TRBV20-1 and TRBJ2-7; 7 nucleotides match TRBD2. The J segment lost 3 bases and the V segment lost 4 bases, leaving 6 bases of the junction unmatched. The CDR3 is 13 amino acids. Germline-derived CDR1 and CDR2 are DFQATT and SNEGSKA (reference sequence).

The rearrangement uses TRBV5-1 and TRBJ1-1; a weak D match, TRBD1 (6 bases). CDR1 SGHRS and CDR2 YFSETQ come from the germline V gene. V was clipped by 0 bases and J by 1 base, with 13 bases between them. CDR3 length: 16 amino acids. In nucleotides, the CDR3 is TGCGCCAGCAGCTTGGGCCTGCACAGGGAGAACACTGAAGCTTTCTTT. This translates into CASSLGLHRENTEAFF.

Regarding this clonotype: A much larger clone differs by one base, so this may be a read error. The chain is built from TRBV5-1 and TRBJ2-1, with 9 bases lining up with TRBD1. The CDR3 covers 14 residues. Germline CDR1 and CDR2: SGHRS and YFSETQ. Trimming cost V 4 bases and J 8 bases; bases outside gene matches: 7. Here the CDR3 DNA reads TGCGCCAGCAGCACGGGACAGGGTGAGTATGAGCAGTTCTTC. Encoded protein: CASSTGQGEYEQFF.

There are many counts of this clonotype. This chain links TRBV5-6 with TRBJ2-3; 8 bases line up with TRBD1. This CDR3 comprises 14 residues. J gave up 2 bases and V 6 bases, and 5 bases lay outside the gene matches. Germline values: CDR1 SGHDT, CDR2 YYEEEE. CDR3 region: CASNGQGLTDTQYF. In DNA form, the CDR3 reads TGTGCCAGCAACGGACAGGGCCTCACAGATACGCAGTATTTT.

This clonotype was detected a few times. The chain recombines TRBV7-9 with TRBJ2-2; TRBD2 matches at 11 bases. V was clipped by 6 bases and J by 0 bases; unmatched bases: 6. CDR1 and CDR2 from the germline V gene are SEHNR and FQNEAQ (reference sequence). The CDR3 has 17 residues. The CDR3 sequence: CASSRLAGIANTGELFF. CDR3 nucleotides: TGTGCCAGCAGTAGACTAGCGGGAATCGCGAACACCGGGGAGCTGTTTTTT.

This clonotype was counted ten times or more. This chain uses TRBV5-1 with TRBJ1-2; TRBD1 might be the D (6 bases). CDR1 and CDR2 (germline): SGHRS, YFSETQ. V shed 8 bases and J shed 4 bases, with 9 bases lying between them. The CDR3 covers 11 residues. The CDR3 coding sequence is TGCGCCAGTGGGGACACCTATGGCTACACCTTC. As protein: CASGDTYGYTF. Together with reference TRBV5-1 and TRBJ1-2, the CDR3 gives the full variable domain: KAGVTQTPRYLIKTRGQQVTLSCSPISGHRSVSWYQQTPGQGLQFLFEYFSETQRNKGNFPGRFSGRQFSNSRSEMNVSTLELGDSALYLCASGDTYGYTFGSGTRLTVV.

This chain links TRBV18 with TRBJ2-5; no clear D. The CDR3 extends over 15 amino acids. The V gene's germline CDR1 is KGHSH and CDR2 LQKENI. V lost 1 base, J lost 2 bases, and 11 bases lay in between. CDR3 DNA sequence: TGTGCCAGCTCACCACTAGAAAGAAGACAAGAGACCCAGTACTTC. This gives the protein CASSPLERRQETQYF.

This clonotype was recorded at least ten times. The CDR3 nucleotides are TGTGCCAGCAGCTCCACCCAGGGGAGGGAGACCCAGTACTTC. Protein product: CASSSTQGRETQYF. The rearrangement joins TRBV7-2 to TRBJ2-5; either TRBD1 or TRBD2 may fit D (6 bases each). The CDR3 totals 14 residues. Germline V gene lookup returns CDR1 SGHTA and CDR2 FQGNSA. Trimming took off 4 bases at V and 5 bases at J, with 14 bases between the two ends.

This clonotype was seen many times. The rearrangement links TRBV24-1 to TRBJ2-2; TRBD1 might be the D (6 bases). With 5 bases removed from V and 1 base from J, the gap between germline ends came to 13 bases. Germline assignment: CDR1 KGHDR and CDR2 SFDVKD. This CDR3 spans 16 amino acids. In DNA form, the CDR3 reads TGTGCCACCAGTGGTTCAGGGACATGGAACACCGGGGAGCTGTTTTTT. Its translation is CATSGSGTWNTGELFF.

There are many counts of this clonotype. The chain employs TRBV20-1 and TRBJ2-5; D may match TRBD1 or TRBD2 (5 bases each). Per germline, CDR1 DFQATT and CDR2 SNEGSKA (reference sequence). Trimming left V 2 bases short and J 4 bases short, with 8 bases between. The CDR3 sequence is 12 residues long. This CDR3 reads CSARPGTETQYF. CDR3 nucleotides: TGCAGTGCTAGACCCGGGACAGAGACCCAGTACTTC.